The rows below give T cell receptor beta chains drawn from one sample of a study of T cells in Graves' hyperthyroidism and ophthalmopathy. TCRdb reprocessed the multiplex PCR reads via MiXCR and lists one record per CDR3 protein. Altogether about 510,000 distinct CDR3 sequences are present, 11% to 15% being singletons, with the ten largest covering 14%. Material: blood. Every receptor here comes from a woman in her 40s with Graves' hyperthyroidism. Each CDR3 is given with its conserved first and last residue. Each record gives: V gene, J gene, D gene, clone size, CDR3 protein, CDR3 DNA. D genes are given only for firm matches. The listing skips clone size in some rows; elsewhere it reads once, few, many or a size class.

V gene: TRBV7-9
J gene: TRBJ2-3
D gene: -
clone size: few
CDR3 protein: CASSSRGAATDTQYF
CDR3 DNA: TGTGCCAGCAGCTCCCGGGGGGCCGCCACAGATACGCAGTATTTT

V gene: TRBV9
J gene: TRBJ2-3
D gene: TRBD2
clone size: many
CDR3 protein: CASSVVGTSGPHTDTQYF
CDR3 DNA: TGTGCCAGCAGCGTAGTTGGAACTAGCGGACCCCACACAGATACGCAGTATTTT

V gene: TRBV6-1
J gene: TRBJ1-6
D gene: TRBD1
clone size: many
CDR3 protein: CASSDGQGDNSPLHF
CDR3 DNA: TGTGCCAGCAGTGACGGACAGGGAGATAATTCACCCCTCCACTTT

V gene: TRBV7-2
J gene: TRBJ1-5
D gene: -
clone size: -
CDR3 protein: CASSLDGGGTQPQHF
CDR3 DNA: TGTGCCAGCAGCTTAGACGGGGGCGGAACTCAGCCCCAGCATTTT

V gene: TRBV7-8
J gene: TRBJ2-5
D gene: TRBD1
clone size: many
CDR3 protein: CASSLAQGVQETQYF
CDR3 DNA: TGTGCCAGCAGCTTAGCACAGGGGGTTCAAGAGACCCAGTACTTC

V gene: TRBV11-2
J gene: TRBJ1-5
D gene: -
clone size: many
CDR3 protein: CASSLSGVGNQPQHF
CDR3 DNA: TGTGCCAGCAGCTTGTCCGGGGTGGGCAATCAGCCCCAGCATTTT

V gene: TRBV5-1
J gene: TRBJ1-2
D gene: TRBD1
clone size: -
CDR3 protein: CASSWDRGYGGYTF
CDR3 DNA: TGCGCCAGCAGCTGGGACAGGGGATACGGTGGCTACACCTTC

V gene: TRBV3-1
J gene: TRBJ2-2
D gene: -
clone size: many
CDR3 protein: CASSQESVKNTGELFF
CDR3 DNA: TGTGCCAGCAGCCAAGAGAGTGTGAAGAACACCGGGGAGCTGTTTTTT

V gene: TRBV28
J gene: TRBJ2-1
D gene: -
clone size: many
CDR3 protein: CASNSYSDNYEQFF
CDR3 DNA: TGTGCCAGCAACTCCTACTCGGACAACTATGAGCAGTTCTTC

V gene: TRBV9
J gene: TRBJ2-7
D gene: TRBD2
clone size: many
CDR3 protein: CASSDPFSGSGEQYF
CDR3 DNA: TGTGCCAGCAGCGACCCATTTAGCGGGAGTGGTGAGCAGTACTTC

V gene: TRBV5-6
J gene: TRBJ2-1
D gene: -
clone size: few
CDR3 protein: CASSVVRGHPYYNEQFF
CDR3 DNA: TGTGCCAGCAGCGTAGTCAGGGGCCATCCCTACTACAATGAGCAGTTCTTC

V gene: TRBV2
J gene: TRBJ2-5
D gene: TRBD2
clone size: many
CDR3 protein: CASRPSGRVETQYF
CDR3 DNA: TGTGCCAGCAGACCTAGCGGGCGGGTGGAGACCCAGTACTTC

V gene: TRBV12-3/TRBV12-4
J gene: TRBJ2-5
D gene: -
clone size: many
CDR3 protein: CASSSVRETQYF
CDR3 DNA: TGTGCCAGCAGTTCAGTTCGAGAGACCCAGTACTTC

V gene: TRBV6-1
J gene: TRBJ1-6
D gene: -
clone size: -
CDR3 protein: CASSVGHPSYNSPLHF
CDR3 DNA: TGTGCCAGCAGTGTGGGACATCCTTCATATAATTCACCCCTCCACTTT

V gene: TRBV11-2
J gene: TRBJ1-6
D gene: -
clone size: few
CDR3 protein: CASSNAYNSPLHF
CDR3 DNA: TGTGCCAGCAGCAATGCGTATAATTCACCCCTCCACTTT

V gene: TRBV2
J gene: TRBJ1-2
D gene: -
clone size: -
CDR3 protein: CASSEAGGFGYTF
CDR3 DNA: TGTGCCAGCAGTGAAGCCGGAGGGTTTGGCTACACCTTC

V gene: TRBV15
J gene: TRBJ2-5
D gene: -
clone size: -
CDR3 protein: CATSAGTPPRTQYF
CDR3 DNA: TGTGCCACCAGCGCCGGGACTCCCCCCAGGACCCAGTACTTC

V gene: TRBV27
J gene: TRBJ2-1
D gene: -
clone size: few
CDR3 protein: CASSSFGKDYNEQFF
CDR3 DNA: TGTGCCAGCAGTTCTTTTGGAAAGGACTACAATGAGCAGTTCTTC

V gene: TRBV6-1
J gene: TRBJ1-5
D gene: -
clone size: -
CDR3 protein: CASTTGSSNRPQHF
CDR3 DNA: TGTGCCAGCACCACAGGGTCGAGCAATCGGCCCCAGCATTTT

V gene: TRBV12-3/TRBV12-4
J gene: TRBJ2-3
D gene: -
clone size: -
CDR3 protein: CASSSSKTTQYF
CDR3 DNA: TGTGCCAGCAGTTCCTCTAAGACTACGCAGTATTTT

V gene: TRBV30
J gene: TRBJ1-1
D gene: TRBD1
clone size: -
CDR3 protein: CAWSVRDRVTEAFF
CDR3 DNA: TGTGCCTGGAGTGTACGGGACAGGGTCACTGAAGCTTTCTTT

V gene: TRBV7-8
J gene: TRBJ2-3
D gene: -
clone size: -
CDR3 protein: CASSIATGSDTQYF
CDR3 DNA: TGTGCCAGTAGTATCGCAACAGGGTCAGATACGCAGTATTTT

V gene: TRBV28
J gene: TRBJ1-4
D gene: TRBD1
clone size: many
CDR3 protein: CASSSGQVDEKLFF
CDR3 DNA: TGTGCCAGCAGTTCGGGACAGGTCGATGAAAAACTGTTTTTT

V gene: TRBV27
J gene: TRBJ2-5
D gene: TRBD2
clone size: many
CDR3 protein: CASSLSASVAGPQETQYF
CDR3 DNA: TGTGCCAGCAGTTTATCCGCTTCGGTAGCGGGGCCCCAAGAGACCCAGTACTTC

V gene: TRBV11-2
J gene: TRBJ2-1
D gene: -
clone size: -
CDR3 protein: CASSFASAAYNEQFF
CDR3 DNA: TGTGCCAGCAGCTTTGCGAGCGCAGCCTACAATGAGCAGTTCTTC

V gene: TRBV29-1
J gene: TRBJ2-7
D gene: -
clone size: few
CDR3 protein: CSVEDPGQSYEQYF
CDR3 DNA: TGCAGCGTTGAAGATCCCGGACAGTCCTACGAGCAGTACTTC

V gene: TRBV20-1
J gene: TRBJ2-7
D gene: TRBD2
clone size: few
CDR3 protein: CSASGTSGVYYEQYF
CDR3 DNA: TGCAGTGCTTCTGGGACTAGCGGGGTCTACTACGAGCAGTACTTC

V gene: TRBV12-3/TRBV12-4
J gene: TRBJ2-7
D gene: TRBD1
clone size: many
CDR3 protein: CASSLGQGARSPYEQYF
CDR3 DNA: TGTGCCAGCAGTTTGGGACAGGGGGCCCGATCCCCCTACGAGCAGTACTTC

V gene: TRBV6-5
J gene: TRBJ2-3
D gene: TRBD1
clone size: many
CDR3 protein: CASSYSTGAADTQYF
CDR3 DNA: TGTGCCAGCAGTTACTCGACAGGGGCCGCGGATACGCAGTATTTT

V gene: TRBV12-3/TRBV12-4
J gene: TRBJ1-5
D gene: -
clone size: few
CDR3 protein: CASRGGGDGQPQHF
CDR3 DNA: TGTGCCAGCAGGGGAGGGGGTGATGGTCAGCCCCAGCATTTT

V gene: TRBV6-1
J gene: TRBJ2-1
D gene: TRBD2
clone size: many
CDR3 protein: CASRIPEETSGSSYNEQFF
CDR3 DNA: TGTGCCAGCAGGATCCCTGAAGAGACTAGCGGGAGCTCCTACAATGAGCAGTTCTTC

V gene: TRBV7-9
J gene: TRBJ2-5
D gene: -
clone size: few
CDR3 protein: CASSLSAGGVQETQYF
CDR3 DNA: TGTGCCAGCAGCCTCAGCGCGGGTGGAGTCCAAGAGACCCAGTACTTC

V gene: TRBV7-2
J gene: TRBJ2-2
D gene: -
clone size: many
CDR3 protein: CASSLGLGRAGELFF
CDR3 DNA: TGTGCCAGCAGCTTAGGACTGGGCCGAGCCGGGGAGCTGTTTTTT

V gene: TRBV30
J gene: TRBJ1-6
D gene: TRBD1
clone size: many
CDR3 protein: CAWKRQGGSPLHF
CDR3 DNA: TGTGCCTGGAAACGACAGGGGGGATCACCCCTCCACTTT

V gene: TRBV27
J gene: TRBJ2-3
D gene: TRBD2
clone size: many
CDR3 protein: CASRRLAVTDTQYF
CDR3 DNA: TGTGCCAGCAGAAGACTAGCGGTCACAGATACGCAGTATTTT

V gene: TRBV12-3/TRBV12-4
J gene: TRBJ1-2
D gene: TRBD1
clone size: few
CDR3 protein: CASSLLPSDRADGYTF
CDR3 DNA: TGTGCCAGCAGCCTTCTCCCGTCAGACAGGGCCGATGGCTACACCTTC

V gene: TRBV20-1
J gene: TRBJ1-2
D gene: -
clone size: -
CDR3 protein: CSALAGDLYGYTF
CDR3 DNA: TGCAGTGCTTTAGCAGGGGACCTCTATGGCTACACCTTC

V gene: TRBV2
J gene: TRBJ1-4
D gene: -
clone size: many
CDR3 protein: CASGTRNEKLFF
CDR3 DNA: TGTGCCAGCGGGACAAGGAATGAAAAACTGTTTTTT

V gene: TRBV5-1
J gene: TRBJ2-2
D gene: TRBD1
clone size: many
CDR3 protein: CASSYEQGIKDTGELFF
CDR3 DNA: TGCGCCAGCAGCTATGAACAGGGGATTAAGGACACCGGGGAGCTGTTTTTT

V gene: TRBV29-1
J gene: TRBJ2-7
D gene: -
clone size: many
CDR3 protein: CSVEGLEGSSYEQYF
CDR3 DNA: TGCAGCGTTGAAGGTTTGGAGGGGAGCTCCTACGAGCAGTACTTC

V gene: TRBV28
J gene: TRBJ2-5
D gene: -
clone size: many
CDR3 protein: CASSGSSVETQYF
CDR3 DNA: TGTGCCAGCAGCGGTAGTTCGGTTGAGACCCAGTACTTC

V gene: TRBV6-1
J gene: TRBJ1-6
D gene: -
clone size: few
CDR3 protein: CASRKTGRSSPLHF
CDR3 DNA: TGTGCCAGCAGGAAGACAGGTCGGAGTTCACCCCTCCACTTT

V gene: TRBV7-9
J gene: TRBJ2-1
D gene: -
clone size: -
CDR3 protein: CASSQGTRGQFF
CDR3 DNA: TGTGCCAGCAGTCAAGGGACCAGGGGGCAGTTCTTC

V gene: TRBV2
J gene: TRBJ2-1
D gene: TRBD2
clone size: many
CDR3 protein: CASRGLGGRLYNEQFF
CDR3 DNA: TGTGCCAGCAGAGGACTAGGAGGTCGACTCTACAATGAGCAGTTCTTC

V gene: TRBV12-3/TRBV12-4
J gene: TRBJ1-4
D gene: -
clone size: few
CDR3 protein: CASSSTNTGLEKKLFF
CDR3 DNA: TGTGCCAGCAGTTCGACAAATACAGGGTTGGAGAAAAAACTGTTTTTT

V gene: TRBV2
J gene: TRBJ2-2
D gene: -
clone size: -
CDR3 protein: CATSRDTPTGELFF
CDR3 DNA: TGTGCCACATCCCGGGATACACCCACCGGGGAGCTGTTTTTT

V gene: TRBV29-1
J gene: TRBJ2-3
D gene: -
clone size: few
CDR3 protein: CSVGRASVTDTQYF
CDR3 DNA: TGCAGCGTTGGGAGGGCCTCGGTCACAGATACGCAGTATTTT

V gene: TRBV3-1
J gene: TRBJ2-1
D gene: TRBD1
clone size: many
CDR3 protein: CASSHYRGNEQFF
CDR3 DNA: TGTGCCAGCAGCCATTACAGGGGGAATGAGCAGTTCTTC

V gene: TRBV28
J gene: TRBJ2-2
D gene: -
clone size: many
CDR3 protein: CASSLMSGLGTGELFF
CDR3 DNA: TGTGCCAGCAGTTTAATGAGCGGGCTGGGCACCGGGGAGCTGTTTTTT

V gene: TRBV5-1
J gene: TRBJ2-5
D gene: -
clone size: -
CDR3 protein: CASRSLSAQETQYF
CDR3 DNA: TGCGCCAGCAGATCCCTTAGCGCCCAAGAGACCCAGTACTTC

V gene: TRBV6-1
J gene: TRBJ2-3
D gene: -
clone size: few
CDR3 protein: CASRTRRGGNSTDTQYF
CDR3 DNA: TGTGCCAGCAGAACCCGACGAGGGGGGAATAGCACAGATACGCAGTATTTT

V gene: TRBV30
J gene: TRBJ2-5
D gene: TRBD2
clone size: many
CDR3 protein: CAWSTSGRETQYF
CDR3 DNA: TGTGCCTGGAGTACTAGCGGGAGGGAGACCCAGTACTTC

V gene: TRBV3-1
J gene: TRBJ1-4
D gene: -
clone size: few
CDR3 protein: CASGSGTTSEKLFF
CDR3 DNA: TGTGCCAGCGGTTCTGGAACGACGAGCGAAAAACTGTTTTTT